The 27 T cell receptor beta chains given below trace back to one sample, sequenced in a study of T cell changes during pregnancy in multiple sclerosis. Clones were sequenced by immunoSEQ multiplex PCR, and TCRdb holds only the in-frame ones, with some missing. The sample gives roughly 80,000 clones, roughly 93% of which show up once; approximately 0.93% is in the top ten. The sequences come from peripheral blood, collected in the first trimester of pregnancy. The receptor source for this set is a female donor with multiple sclerosis, enrolled in a pregnancy study.

The chain recombines TRBV27 with TRBJ1-1; the D is unclear. The V gene lost 1 base and the J gene lost 4 bases, with 16 bases spanning the gap. Germline-derived CDR1 and CDR2 are MNHEY and SMNVEV (reference sequence). This CDR3 comprises 16 residues. The CDR3 region has the DNA TGTGCCAGCAGTTTATGGGCGGGAGTGGAGAGCACTGAAGCTTTCTTT. Encoded protein: CASSLWAGVESTEAFF.

V usage is TRBV10-3 and J usage is TRBJ1-5; 7 bases agree with TRBD1. J lost 3 bases, V lost 6 bases, and 2 bases had no gene match. The CDR3 length is 13 residues. CDR1 and CDR2 from the germline V gene are ENHRY and SYGVKD. In DNA, the CDR3 is TGTGCCATCAGGGGACAGCTCAATCAGCCCCAGCATTTT. Its translation: CAIRGQLNQPQHF.

This clone showed up just once. This rearrangement joins TRBV7-3 to TRBJ2-5; 7 bases align to TRBD2. From germline, CDR1 is SGHTA and CDR2 FQGTGA. The CDR3 consists of 15 residues. The trim removed 3 bases at V and 2 bases at J, leaving 6 bases unmatched. CDR3 DNA: TGTGCCAGCAGCTTGGCGTCTAGCGGTCAAGAGACCCAGTACTTC. This translates into CASSLASSGQETQYF.

The rearrangement joins TRBV4-1 to TRBJ2-3, with D perhaps matching TRBD2 (6 bases). The V gene's germline CDR1 is MGHRA and CDR2 YSYEKL. CDR3 length: 15 amino acids. Trimming removed 3 bases at V and 0 bases at J, with 10 bases between. The CDR3 here is CASSHGSGSTDTQYF. DNA of the CDR3: TGCGCCAGCAGCCACGGAAGCGGGAGCACAGATACGCAGTATTTT.

V is TRBV11-1 and J is TRBJ1-1; the match to TRBD1 covers 7 bases. CDR3 length: 14 residues. In germline, CDR1 is SGHAT, CDR2 FQDESV (reference sequence). V dropped 5 bases and J dropped 0; count of bases not matched to a gene: 3. The chain's CDR3 is CASSPDRLNTEAFF. CDR3 DNA: TGTGCCAGCAGCCCGGACAGGTTGAACACTGAAGCTTTCTTT.

V is TRBV4-1 and J is TRBJ2-6; D call uncertain. From germline, CDR1 is MGHRA and CDR2 YSYEKL. V was shortened by 1 base and J by 0 bases, with 10 bases between the two germline ends. The CDR3 consists of 17 residues. CDR3: CASSQVYPGSGANVLTF. The CDR3 nucleotides are TGCGCCAGCAGCCAAGTATATCCGGGCTCTGGGGCCAACGTCCTGACTTTC.

V gene TRBV19 combines with J gene TRBJ1-6, with a possible D match to TRBD1 (5 bases). CDR3 length equals 15 residues. The germline V and J ends were trimmed by 0 bases and 10 bases, with 13 bases remaining between them. Looked up from germline, CDR1 is LNHDA and CDR2 is SQIVND (reference sequence). The chain's CDR3 is CASSIDGGVGSPLHF. The CDR3 nucleotides read TGTGCCAGTAGTATAGACGGAGGGGTCGGGTCACCCCTCCACTTT.

This clone was seen only once. The chain couples TRBV6-1 to TRBJ2-7; 7 bases line up with TRBD1. CDR3 length equals 15 residues. CDR1 and CDR2 from the germline V gene are MNHNS and SASEGT. Trimming took 6 bases from V and 2 from J; bases not matched to a gene: 10. The CDR3 protein is CASSPGTAIPYEQYF. In DNA, the CDR3 is TGTGCCAGCAGCCCCGGGACAGCGATACCCTACGAGCAGTACTTC.

This chain uses TRBV9 with TRBJ2-3; D uncertain. CDR1 and CDR2 (germline): SGDLS, YYNGEE. CDR3 length: 14 residues. V lost 0 bases to trimming and J lost 3 bases, with 8 bases between them. The CDR3 loop is CASSVDRGTDTQYF. The DNA for the CDR3 is TGTGCCAGCAGCGTAGATAGAGGAACAGATACGCAGTATTTT.

This clone was seen once. This rearrangement joins TRBV18 to TRBJ1-5; 12 positions agree with TRBD1. Germline CDR1 reads KGHSH; CDR2 reads LQKENI. J lost 5 bases, V lost 2 bases, and 4 bases had no gene match. The CDR3 runs to 16 residues. The CDR3 bases are TGTGCCAGCTCACCAACCGGGACAGGGGGCCATCAGCCCCAGCATTTT. Its protein product is CASSPTGTGGHQPQHF.

The J gene is TRBJ1-2, the V gene TRBV6-1; D is unclear. The CDR3 is made up of 16 amino acids. The V gene lost 4 bases and the J gene lost 2 bases, with 17 bases spanning the gap. CDR1 MNHNS and CDR2 SASEGT come from the germline V gene. The CDR3 DNA is TGTGCCAGCAGTGTCGTTTCGGACGGGAAAAACTATGGCTACACCTTC. Protein sequence: CASSVVSDGKNYGYTF.

The V and J genes are TRBV6-1 and TRBJ2-3, with a weak D call TRBD1 (5 bases). Trimming pared 9 bases from V and 1 base from J, leaving 11 bases between. The germline V gene has CDR1 MNHNS and CDR2 SASEGT. The CDR3 consists of 13 residues. CDR3 protein: CASRTSGTDTQYF. The CDR3 region has the DNA TGTGCCAGTCGGACAAGCGGCACAGATACGCAGTATTTT.

The CDR3, as DNA: TGTGCCAGCAGTGGTAGGACCGCGGGACTCTCTGGAAACACCATATATTTT. Translation: CASSGRTAGLSGNTIYF. The chain joins TRBV2 to TRBJ1-3, with D perhaps TRBD1 (5 bases). Trimming left V 4 bases short and J 0 bases short, with 16 bases between. CDR1 is SNHLY, CDR2 FYNNEI, per germline. The length of the CDR3 is 17 residues.

This rearrangement joins TRBV7-6 to TRBJ2-3, with 12 bases that match TRBD2. Germline lookup yields CDR1 SGHVS and CDR2 FNYEAQ. J lost 3 bases, V lost 2 bases, and 6 bases had no gene match. The CDR3 totals 17 residues. The CDR3, as DNA: TGTGCCAGCAGCTTACTCCTAGCGGGGGGGCAAACAGATACGCAGTATTTT. It encodes CASSLLLAGGQTDTQYF. The whole variable domain, remainder taken from reference TRBV7-6 and TRBJ2-3, is GAGVSQSPRYKVTKRGQDVALRCDPISGHVSLYWYRQALGQGPEFLTYFNYEAQQDKSGLPNDRFSAERPEGSISTLTIQRTEQRDSAMYRCASSLLLAGGQTDTQYFGPGTRLTVL.

V and J are TRBV7-9 and TRBJ2-2, with D possibly TRBD1 on 9 matching bases. V was clipped by 5 bases and J by 5 bases, with 27 bases between them. In germline, CDR1 is SEHNR, CDR2 FQNEAQ (reference sequence). The CDR3 has 19 amino acids. CDR3 in amino acids: CASSVSGGRTGAETGELFF. In nucleotides, the CDR3 is TGTGCCAGCAGCGTATCGGGGGGGAGGACAGGGGCTGAAACCGGGGAGCTGTTTTTT.

The chain is built from TRBV5-1 and TRBJ2-5; the D gene is possibly TRBD2 (6 bases). Trimming stripped 0 bases from V and 3 bases from J, with 15 bases between. The CDR3 length is 16 residues. CDR1 and CDR2 (germline): SGHRS, YFSETQ. CDR3 protein: CASSLVPGVREETQYF. The CDR3 DNA sequence: TGCGCCAGCAGCTTGGTACCGGGGGTACGGGAAGAGACCCAGTACTTC.

The chain uses TRBV5-1 and TRBJ1-1; D is possibly TRBD1 (5 bases). The CDR3 has 13 amino acids. Per germline, CDR1 SGHRS and CDR2 YFSETQ. Trimming left V 4 bases short and J 8 bases short, with 15 bases between. CDR3 bases: TGCGCCAGCAGCACAAAGCAGGGTTCAGAAGCTTTCTTT. This sequence encodes CASSTKQGSEAFF.

The V gene is TRBV15, the J gene TRBJ2-3; 9 bases fit TRBD2. From germline, CDR1 is LNHNV and CDR2 YYDKDF (reference sequence). The CDR3 totals 16 residues. V shed 3 bases, J shed 3 bases, and the junction held 7 bases outside the gene matches. DNA for the CDR3: TGTGCCACCAGCAGTGTCTATAGCGGGAGTACAGATACGCAGTATTTT. Translated, it gives CATSSVYSGSTDTQYF.

V gene TRBV19 combines with J gene TRBJ2-1; 7 bases match TRBD1. Germline V lookup: CDR1 LNHDA, CDR2 SQIVND (reference sequence). CDR3 length: 14 amino acids. V was pared by 4 bases and J by 8 bases, with 8 bases of the junction left unmatched. The CDR3 coding sequence is TGTGCCAGTAGTAGTGACAGGGTAAATGATGAGCAGTTCTTC. It yields the protein CASSSDRVNDEQFF.

V usage is TRBV7-9 and J usage is TRBJ2-1, with 8 positions matching TRBD2. The CDR3 consists of 16 residues. V gave up 5 bases and J gave up 2 bases; unmatched junction bases: 8. Germline lookup yields CDR1 SEHNR and CDR2 FQNEAQ (reference sequence). This chain's CDR3 is CASSMLAGWAYNEQFF. The CDR3 DNA reads as TGTGCCAGCAGCATGTTAGCGGGATGGGCCTACAATGAGCAGTTCTTC.

The J gene is TRBJ1-2, the V gene TRBV30; 8 positions agree with TRBD1. The length of the CDR3 is 13 residues. Germline loops: CDR1 GTSNPN, CDR2 SVGIG (reference sequence). V shed 2 bases, J shed 7 bases, and the junction held 6 bases outside the gene matches. This CDR3 is CAWSLGRGPGYTF. As DNA, the CDR3 is TGTGCCTGGAGTCTAGGCAGGGGGCCTGGCTACACCTTC.

The chain links TRBV4-3 to TRBJ2-2, with TRBD2 identical over 9 bases. The V gene's germline CDR1 is LGHNA and CDR2 YSLEER. This CDR3 is 15 amino acids long. V was pared by 3 bases and J by 3 bases, with 2 bases of the junction left unmatched. CDR3 nucleotides: TGCGCCAGCAGCCAGGAGCGGGGGGACACCGGGGAGCTGTTTTTT. Encoded protein: CASSQERGDTGELFF.

The rearrangement links TRBV28 to TRBJ2-7; possible D gene TRBD2, 5 bases. Per germline, CDR1 MDHEN and CDR2 SYDVKM. This CDR3 region has 14 residues. V was cut by 4 bases and J by 4 bases, with 14 bases left in between. The CDR3 sequence: CASSSLEGSYEQYF. CDR3 coding DNA: TGTGCCAGCAGTTCCCTTGAGGGTTCTTACGAGCAGTACTTC.

This clone showed up just once. J is TRBJ2-7 and V is TRBV9; tentatively, D is TRBD2 (6 bases). The V gene lost 0 bases and the J gene lost 3 bases, with 10 bases spanning the gap. The CDR3 spans 14 residues. Per germline, CDR1 SGDLS and CDR2 YYNGEE. The CDR3 DNA reads TGTGCCAGCAGCGTAGGGGGGGAACTCTACGAGCAGTACTTC. It codes for CASSVGGELYEQYF.

This clone was recorded only once. The chain couples TRBV28 to TRBJ2-5; the D gene is possibly TRBD2 (5 bases). Germline V gives CDR1 MDHEN, CDR2 SYDVKM. V was shortened by 7 bases and J by 5 bases, with 17 bases between the two germline ends. CDR3 length: 14 residues. CDR3 bases: TGTGCCAGCACCCATCTAGCAGAGCGGGAGACCCAGTACTTC. This sequence encodes CASTHLAERETQYF.

The chain carries TRBV7-9 and TRBJ2-7; 12 nucleotides align to TRBD2. Germline CDR1 is SEHNR and CDR2 is FQNEAQ (reference sequence). CDR3 length: 16 amino acids. The J segment lost 7 bases and the V segment lost 5 bases, leaving 12 bases of the junction unmatched. CDR3: CASSDRTSGVGGEQYF. As DNA, the CDR3 is TGTGCCAGCAGCGACCGGACTAGCGGGGTCGGGGGGGAGCAGTACTTC.

V and J are TRBV19 and TRBJ1-1; 8 bases align to TRBD1. V shed 4 bases, J shed 7 bases, and the junction held 8 bases outside the gene matches. The germline V gene encodes CDR1 LNHDA and CDR2 SQIVND (reference sequence). The length of the CDR3 is 14 residues. The CDR3 protein is CASSNRGYGLEAFF. CDR3 DNA sequence: TGTGCCAGTAGTAACAGGGGGTACGGTCTTGAAGCTTTCTTT.